The clone carrying this TCR beta chain was seen at least ten times. TCRdb independently ran MiXCR on the 5' RACE reads; one entry per CDR3 protein. The profile shows under 300,000 distinct CDR3 sequences, less than 20% of them singletons. This sample is part of a study of T-cell memory formation after mild COVID-19. Study context: TCR clusters mostly belonged to single donors.

V was pared by 3 bases and J by 3 bases, with 9 bases between. The CDR3 sequence is 13 residues long. Germline V gives CDR1 SGHKS, CDR2 YYEKEE (reference sequence). The specimen sequenced was PBMCs or a T cell subset sorted from them (not recorded which). This chain joins TRBV5-5 and TRBJ2-5; D might be TRBD1 (5 bases). This sequence originates from a young man who had mild COVID-19 (a few samples of this study predate the infection). Cell type and time point are not known. CDR3: CASSWGWEETQYF. The CDR3 DNA reads TGTGCCAGCAGCTGGGGCTGGGAAGAGACCCAGTACTTC.